This T cell receptor (beta chain) was profiled in a study of post-analysis software for immune sequencing data. Study-level information: Relapsing-remitting, secondary progressive and progressive-relapsing multiple sclerosis courses were included.

Presence of unique molecular identifiers characterized the TCR beta cDNA libraries. Some 500,000 cDNA molecules were obtained per 1 to 10 million input T cells. In TCRdb, the PCR reads were re-called with MiXCR into one record per CDR3 protein. The sample has roughly 400,000 distinct CDR3 sequences; about 40% are singletons. This clonotype was seen a few times. Its antigen remains unidentified. Study-wide findings and caveats: By F measure, strong co-clustering occurred among samples prepared in the same batch. About five TRBV segments, including TRBV5-6, TRBV5-1 and TRBV20-1, were more frequent in patients than controls. Multiple sclerosis patients showed significantly lower normalized Chao1 diversity than controls did.

From germline, CDR1 is DFQATT and CDR2 SNEGSKA (reference sequence). This CDR3 region has 11 residues. V shed 4 bases and J shed 5 bases, with 7 bases lying between them. Sequencing input: blood. The gene calls are TRBV20-1 and TRBJ2-3, with D uncertain. This sequence was found in a girl aged 2 to 9 with multiple sclerosis. The CDR3 bases are TGCAGTGCTACCCCCGTAGATACGCAGTATTTT. Amino acids: CSATPVDTQYF.